This T cell receptor (beta chain) was recovered during a study of blood T cell repertoires in COVID-19. Sequencing used immunoSEQ multiplex PCR; TCRdb keeps in-frame clones, though not all of them. The sample gives about 340,000 clones, roughly 90% of which show up once; 6% to 8% is in the top ten. This CDR3 is 16 amino acids long. Germline V gene lookup returns CDR1 SEHNR and CDR2 FQNEAQ (reference sequence). Trimming removed 5 bases from V and 7 bases from J; junction bases left unmatched: 16. The origin of this receptor is a woman aged 70-85 years with COVID-19, enrolled during active disease. Sequenced input: peripheral blood. V is TRBV7-9 and J is TRBJ2-5; 7 bases line up with TRBD1. The CDR3 DNA reads as TGTGCCAGCAGCCCCACAGGGGTCTGGGGGTCGGGGACCCAGTACTTC. Protein sequence: CASSPTGVWGSGTQYF.